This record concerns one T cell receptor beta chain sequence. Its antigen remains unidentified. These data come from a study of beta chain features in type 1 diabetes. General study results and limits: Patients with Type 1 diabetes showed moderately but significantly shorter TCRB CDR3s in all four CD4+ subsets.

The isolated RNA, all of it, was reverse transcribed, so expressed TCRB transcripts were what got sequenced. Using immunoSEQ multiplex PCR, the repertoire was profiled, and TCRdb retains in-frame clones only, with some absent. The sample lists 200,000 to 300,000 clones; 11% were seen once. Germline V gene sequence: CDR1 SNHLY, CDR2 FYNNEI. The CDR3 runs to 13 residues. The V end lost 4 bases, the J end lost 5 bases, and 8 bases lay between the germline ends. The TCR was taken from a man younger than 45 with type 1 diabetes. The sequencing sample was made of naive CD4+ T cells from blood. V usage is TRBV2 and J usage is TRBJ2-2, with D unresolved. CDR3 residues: CASSGAYTGELFF. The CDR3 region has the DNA TGTGCCAGCAGTGGGGCGTATACCGGGGAGCTGTTTTTT.